Each of the 12 T cell receptor beta chains below was sequenced from the same sample in a study of blood T cell repertoires in COVID-19 (dated by TCRdb to 2019 to 2021). The library was obtained by the immunoSEQ multiplex PCR assay. TCRdb retrieved this table from immuneACCESS and kept in-frame rearrangements only. Not all clones are present; in checked studies, unresolved V genes account for under half, and no reason is known for the remainder. The sample contains 150,000 to 200,000 clones, around 73% of them found a single time. Roughly 17% of the sample belongs to the ten largest clones. Sample: PBMCs or T cells enriched from blood (not recorded which). The receptors were sampled from a woman aged 50 to 60 who had recovered from COVID-19.

This rearrangement joins TRBV11-2 to TRBJ1-1; 9 positions agree with TRBD1. CDR1 SGHAT and CDR2 FQNNGV come from the germline V gene. CDR3 size: 14 residues. The V segment lost 3 bases and the J segment 5 bases; nucleotides outside the gene matches: 4. CDR3 in amino acids: CASSLDRGGTEAFF. DNA for the CDR3: TGTGCCAGCAGCTTGGACAGGGGAGGTACTGAAGCTTTCTTT.

This clone showed up just once. V usage is TRBV9 and J usage is TRBJ2-1; TRBD2 matches 9 bases. Trimming took 4 bases from V and 7 from J; bases not matched to a gene: 15. Germline CDR1 SGDLS, CDR2 YYNGEE. The CDR3 has 17 residues. The CDR3 protein is CASSPTSRVAGANEQFF. CDR3 nucleotide sequence: TGTGCCAGCAGCCCGACCTCGAGGGTAGCGGGAGCAAATGAGCAGTTCTTC.

The chain combines TRBV6-1 with TRBJ1-6; 10 bases align to TRBD1. V trimming: 6 bases; J trimming: 11 bases; junction bases outside the gene matches: 10. The germline gives CDR1 MNHNS, CDR2 SASEGT. CDR3 length: 15 residues. DNA of the CDR3: TGTGCCAGCAGGTCACCGGGACAGGGGTTTGCACCCCTCCACTTT. Its translation: CASRSPGQGFAPLHF.

The CDR3 nucleotides are TGTGCCAGCAGTTACAGCCGGGACAGGGGTGAAAAACTGTTTTTT. Translating it yields CASSYSRDRGEKLFF. This chain joins TRBV6-5 and TRBJ1-4; 10 bases are shared with TRBD1. Germline assignment: CDR1 MNHEY and CDR2 SVGAGI. The CDR3 is 15 amino acids. V shed 2 bases and J 7 bases; nucleotides not matched to a gene: 4.

CDR3 in DNA: TGTGCCAGCAGCGTCGGCGGGAGGGCCTACGAGCAGTACTTC. Amino acid sequence: CASSVGGRAYEQYF. This chain joins TRBV9 and TRBJ2-7; 9 nucleotides align to TRBD2. Germline loops: CDR1 SGDLS, CDR2 YYNGEE. With V trimmed by 2 bases and J by 2 bases, 2 bases remained unmatched. The CDR3 sequence is 14 residues long.

This chain links TRBV5-1 with TRBJ1-1, with D unclear. The CDR3 consists of 15 residues. The V and J ends lost 0 bases and 1 base respectively, with 10 bases between them. CDR1 and CDR2 from the germline V gene are SGHRS and YFSETQ. The CDR3: CASSLGQRGNTEAFF. The CDR3 nucleotides are TGCGCCAGCAGCTTGGGGCAACGCGGGAACACTGAAGCTTTCTTT.

The genes are TRBV4-1 and TRBJ2-1; D may be TRBD2 (5 bases). Trimming left V 4 bases short and J 2 bases short, with 12 bases between. The CDR3 consists of 15 residues. The V gene's germline CDR1 is MGHRA and CDR2 YSYEKL. The CDR3 coding sequence is TGCGCCAGCAGCCGAGTAGCGTCACCCTACAATGAGCAGTTCTTC. It yields the protein CASSRVASPYNEQFF.

The chain is built from TRBV6-2 or TRBV6-3 and TRBJ1-5, with 7 bases that match TRBD1. V gave up 2 bases and J gave up 1 base; unmatched junction bases: 5. CDR3 length: 16 amino acids. Per germline, CDR1 MNHEY and CDR2 SVGEGT. The CDR3 protein is CASSYEGRGSNQPQHF. The CDR3 DNA reads as TGTGCCAGCAGTTACGAGGGCAGGGGGAGCAATCAGCCCCAGCATTTT.

CDR3 sequence (DNA): TGTGCCAGCAGCAAAGGGCAGGGCTCCTACGAGCAGTACTTC. It translates to CASSKGQGSYEQYF. The V call is TRBV7-6, the J call TRBJ2-7, with D perhaps matching TRBD1 (5 bases). This CDR3 has 14 amino acids. The V and J ends lost 5 bases and 0 bases respectively, with 11 bases between them. Germline CDR1 reads SGHVS; CDR2 reads FNYEAQ.

The CDR3 here is CASSFSSGQQETQYF. The CDR3, as DNA: TGTGCCAGCAGCTTTAGTAGCGGGCAACAAGAGACCCAGTACTTC. The genes are TRBV7-3 and TRBJ2-5; 7 bases are a match to TRBD2. Per germline, CDR1 SGHTA and CDR2 FQGTGA. The CDR3 extends over 15 amino acids. Trimming cost V 3 bases and J 2 bases; bases outside gene matches: 6.

The chain uses TRBV6-5 and TRBJ1-4; D unresolved. This CDR3 is built from 15 residues. The ends were cut back, 7 bases at V and 1 base at J, with 13 bases in the middle. Germline V gives CDR1 MNHEY, CDR2 SVGAGI. CDR3 sequence reads: CASTYGVGTNEKLFF. Here the CDR3 DNA reads TGTGCCAGCACCTACGGGGTGGGAACTAATGAAAAACTGTTTTTT.

The chain is built from TRBV28 and TRBJ2-7; D is unclear. Per the germline V gene, CDR1 is MDHEN and CDR2 is SYDVKM. Trimming shortened V by 3 bases and J by 0 bases, and 12 bases separated the two germline ends. The CDR3 is 15 amino acids. CDR3 nucleotide sequence: TGTGCCAGCAGTTTTTTTCAGGATAGCTCCTACGAGCAGTACTTC. It codes for CASSFFQDSSYEQYF.